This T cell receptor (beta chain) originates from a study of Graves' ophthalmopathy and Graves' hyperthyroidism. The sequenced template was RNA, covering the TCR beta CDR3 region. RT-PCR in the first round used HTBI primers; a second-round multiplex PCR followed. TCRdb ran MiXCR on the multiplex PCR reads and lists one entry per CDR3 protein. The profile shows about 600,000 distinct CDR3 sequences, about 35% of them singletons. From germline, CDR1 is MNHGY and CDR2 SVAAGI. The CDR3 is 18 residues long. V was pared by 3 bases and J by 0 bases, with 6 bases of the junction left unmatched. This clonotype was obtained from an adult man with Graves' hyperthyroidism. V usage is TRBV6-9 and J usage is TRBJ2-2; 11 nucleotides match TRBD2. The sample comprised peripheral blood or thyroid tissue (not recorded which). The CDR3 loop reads CASSYFTSGRANTGELFF. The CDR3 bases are TGTGCCAGCAGTTACTTCACTAGCGGGAGAGCGAACACCGGGGAGCTGTTTTTT.